One and the same sample provided the 24 T cell receptor beta chains below, sequenced in a study of blood T cell repertoires in COVID-19. Sequenced by immunoSEQ multiplex PCR; TCRdb stores in-frame clones only, minus some. Among a few hundred thousand clones listed, about 88% were seen once. Sequenced sample: peripheral blood. The receptors were sampled from a woman aged 40 to 50 who had recovered from COVID-19.

The chain links TRBV2 to TRBJ2-1, with TRBD1 matching over 9 bases. CDR1 is SNHLY, CDR2 FYNNEI, per germline. This CDR3 has 15 amino acids. Trimming removed 7 bases from V and 3 bases from J; junction bases left unmatched: 7. The CDR3 DNA reads TGTGCCAGCACTCTAACAGGGGGCATCTACAATGAGCAGTTCTTC. It specifies CASTLTGGIYNEQFF.

The chain employs TRBV6-6 and TRBJ1-2, with 9 bases fitting TRBD1. V trimming: 5 bases; J trimming: 4 bases; junction bases outside the gene matches: 14. The CDR3 has 17 amino acids. Looked up from germline, CDR1 is MNHNY and CDR2 is SVGAGI (reference sequence). The CDR3 nucleotides are TGTGCCAGCAGTCCCGGGACAGGGCACACTAAAGTCTATGGCTACACCTTC. Protein sequence: CASSPGTGHTKVYGYTF.

The V gene is TRBV6-2 or TRBV6-3, the J gene TRBJ2-2; D perhaps matches TRBD2 (6 bases). CDR3 length: 15 residues. V lost 4 bases, J lost 6 bases, and 15 bases lay in between. Germline V gene data show CDR1 as MNHEY and CDR2 as SVGEGT. The CDR3 DNA reads TGTGCCAGCAGTTTTTTTCGGGAGTATTCCGGGGAGCTGTTTTTT. Protein product: CASSFFREYSGELFF.

This clone appeared a few times. The chain links TRBV6-2 or TRBV6-3 to TRBJ2-7, with a possible D match to TRBD2 (5 bases). Looked up from germline, CDR1 is MNHEY and CDR2 is SVGEGT. The CDR3 covers 12 residues. Trimming stripped 4 bases from V and 3 bases from J, with 7 bases between. The CDR3 DNA reads TGTGCCAGCAGTTTTAGCGACTACGAGCAGTACGTC. It encodes CASSFSDYEQYV.

The rearrangement uses TRBV30 and TRBJ1-1; D ambiguous. From germline, CDR1 is GTSNPN and CDR2 SVGIG (reference sequence). This CDR3 contains 12 residues. The CDR3 nucleotides are TGTGTCGGGGAGGCTTCCAACACTGAAGCTTTCTTT. It translates to CVGEASNTEAFF.

The genes are TRBV7-9 and TRBJ2-5, with a weak D call TRBD2 (5 bases). Trimming cost V 2 bases and J 1 base, with 8 bases left between them. The length of the CDR3 is 14 residues. Germline V gene data show CDR1 as SEHNR and CDR2 as FQNEAQ (reference sequence). CDR3 in amino acids: CASSLSGGQETQYF. In DNA form, the CDR3 reads TGTGCCAGCAGCTTAAGCGGAGGCCAAGAGACCCAGTACTTC.

The V and J genes are TRBV10-2 and TRBJ2-7, with 12 bases that match TRBD2. Trimming removed 6 bases from V and 4 bases from J; junction bases left unmatched: 7. The CDR3 runs to 15 residues. Germline V CDR1 and CDR2: WSHSY, SAAADI. CDR3: CASRRPSGGVYEQYF. The CDR3 DNA follows: TGCGCCAGCAGAAGACCTAGCGGGGGGGTATACGAGCAGTACTTC.

CDR3 loop: CASSGAWGRWGGLYTVAKNIQYF. Here the CDR3 DNA reads TGTGCCAGCAGCGGCGCATGGGGGAGATGGGGAGGGTTATATACTGTAGCCAAAAACATTCAGTACTTC. The rearrangement joins TRBV9 to TRBJ2-4, with 7 nucleotides matching TRBD2. CDR3 length: 23 amino acids. The germline CDR1 and CDR2 sequences are SGDLS and YYNGEE. The junction had 27 bases not matched to a gene; V was cut back by 3 bases and J by 0 bases.

The chain uses TRBV19 and TRBJ2-2; a weak D match, TRBD2 (6 bases). V was shortened by 5 bases and J by 2 bases, with 12 bases between the two germline ends. Germline assignment: CDR1 LNHDA and CDR2 SQIVND (reference sequence). This CDR3 contains 15 residues. CDR3 sequence: CASSSGLANTGELFF. CDR3 nucleotides: TGTGCCAGTAGTTCGGGACTTGCTAACACCGGGGAGCTGTTTTTT.

This clone was seen just once. The rearrangement links TRBV30 to TRBJ2-5; possibly TRBD2 for D (6 bases). In germline, CDR1 is GTSNPN, CDR2 SVGIG (reference sequence). V was cut by 3 bases and J by 9 bases, with 14 bases left in between. CDR3 length: 12 amino acids. CDR3 residues: CAWSAGPGSQYF. DNA for the CDR3: TGTGCCTGGAGCGCGGGACCGGGGTCCCAGTACTTC.

The chain carries TRBV27 and TRBJ2-3; 9 bases fit TRBD2. The length of the CDR3 is 17 residues. The V segment lost 7 bases and the J segment 0 bases; nucleotides outside the gene matches: 11. Germline CDR1 and CDR2: MNHEY and SMNVEV (reference sequence). The CDR3 sequence is CASTPLWSGGSTDTQYF. The CDR3 bases are TGTGCCAGCACCCCCCTGTGGAGCGGGGGGAGCACAGATACGCAGTATTTT.

The chain employs TRBV3-1 (or the pseudogene TRBV3-2) and TRBJ1-3; 7 bases map to TRBD1. The V gene end was trimmed by 4 bases and the J gene end by 0 bases; junction bases not matched to a gene: 6. Germline CDR1 LGHDT, CDR2 YNNKEL (reference sequence). The CDR3 runs 16 residues. The CDR3 loop reads CASSRTGSSSGNTIYF. The CDR3 DNA sequence: TGTGCCAGCAGCCGGACAGGCTCTTCCTCTGGAAACACCATATATTTT.

The CDR3 DNA reads TGTGCCAGCCGCCCCGATCGAACTCATGGAAACACCATATATTTT. It encodes CASRPDRTHGNTIYF. The V call is TRBV7-9, the J call TRBJ1-3; no definite D call. The CDR3 loop spans 15 amino acids. V was shortened by 8 bases and J by 3 bases, with 17 bases between the two germline ends. CDR1 is SEHNR, CDR2 FQNEAQ, per germline (reference sequence).

In its sample, this clone was seen once. The chain uses TRBV18 and TRBJ1-5; D call uncertain. V dropped 2 bases and J dropped 3 bases, with 5 bases sitting between them. Germline values: CDR1 KGHSH, CDR2 LQKENI. This CDR3 is 13 amino acids long. The CDR3 loop reads CASSPSLNQPQHF. The CDR3, as DNA: TGTGCCAGCTCACCAAGCCTCAATCAGCCCCAGCATTTT.

This clone was observed a single time. The chain carries TRBV19 and TRBJ2-7, with 7 bases fitting TRBD2. The germline V gene encodes CDR1 LNHDA and CDR2 SQIVND (reference sequence). The CDR3 is 15 amino acids. V dropped 3 bases and J dropped 6; count of bases not matched to a gene: 11. The CDR3 DNA reads as TGTGCCAGTAGTATGAGGAAGGGGACTAATCTCGAGCAGTACGTC. It codes for CASSMRKGTNLEQYV.

This clone was observed a handful of times. The chain recombines TRBV19 with TRBJ2-1; D remains unclear. The CDR3 runs to 15 residues. Germline V gives CDR1 LNHDA, CDR2 SQIVND (reference sequence). The V end lost 5 bases, the J end lost 1 base, and 12 bases lay between the germline ends. For the CDR3, the DNA is TGTGCCAGTAGTCCCACTGAGGTTTCCTACAATGAGCAGTTCTTC. It specifies CASSPTEVSYNEQFF.

The V and J genes are TRBV28 and TRBJ2-1; 12 nucleotides match TRBD2. The CDR3 contains 17 residues. With V trimmed by 6 bases and J by 5 bases, 11 bases remained unmatched. Germline loops: CDR1 MDHEN, CDR2 SYDVKM. The CDR3 nucleotides are TGTGCCAGCAGGGCGGCCCGACTAGCGGGGGTAAACAATGAGCAGTTCTTC. Residues: CASRAARLAGVNNEQFF.

The chain recombines TRBV5-1 with TRBJ2-1; TRBD2 matches at 10 bases. The germline V gene encodes CDR1 SGHRS and CDR2 YFSETQ. CDR3 size: 16 residues. V was clipped by 5 bases and J by 7 bases; unmatched bases: 12. CDR3 loop: CASSSLSGGAKNEQFF. For the CDR3, the DNA is TGCGCCAGCAGTTCCCTGAGCGGGGGGGCGAAGAATGAGCAGTTCTTC.

The chain employs TRBV10-3 and TRBJ2-5, with D tentatively TRBD1 (6 bases). V was shortened by 6 bases and J by 1 base, with 12 bases between the two germline ends. The germline V gene has CDR1 ENHRY and CDR2 SYGVKD. This CDR3 comprises 14 residues. Here the CDR3 reads CAISKDRTQETQYF. CDR3 nucleotide sequence: TGTGCCATCAGCAAAGACAGGACCCAAGAGACCCAGTACTTC.

The V gene is TRBV11-3, the J gene TRBJ1-3; unclear D gene. Between the trimmed V and J ends, which lost 4 bases and 0 bases, there was a span of 10 bases. The germline V gene encodes CDR1 SGHNT and CDR2 YENEEA. This CDR3 comprises 15 residues. In DNA, the CDR3 is TGTGCCAGCAGCTACAGACCCTTCTCTGGAAACACCATATATTTT. This encodes CASSYRPFSGNTIYF.

The chain links TRBV29-1 to TRBJ2-5; the match to TRBD1 covers 10 bases. J gave up 5 bases and V 6 bases, and 6 bases lay outside the gene matches. The CDR3 covers 13 residues. Germline V gene lookup returns CDR1 SQVTM and CDR2 ANQGSEA. CDR3 loop: CSVRTGGSETQYF. The CDR3 DNA reads TGCAGCGTCCGGACAGGGGGTTCGGAGACCCAGTACTTC.

The V call is TRBV20-1, the J call TRBJ1-1; D remains unclear. The germline V gene has CDR1 DFQATT and CDR2 SNEGSKA (reference sequence). The ends were cut back, 4 bases at V and 6 bases at J, with 9 bases in the middle. This CDR3 contains 11 residues. The CDR3 spells CSATTDSEAFF. Here the CDR3 DNA reads TGCAGTGCTACGACGGACTCTGAAGCTTTCTTT.

The rearrangement links TRBV19 to TRBJ2-2, with a possible D match to TRBD2 (5 bases). Germline V CDR1 and CDR2: LNHDA, SQIVND (reference sequence). V lost 7 bases and J lost 7, with 19 bases in between. The CDR3 is 15 residues long. The CDR3 region is CASTTSGWAVGELFF. The CDR3 region has the DNA TGTGCCAGTACCACCAGCGGTTGGGCCGTCGGGGAGCTGTTTTTT. Together with reference TRBV19 and TRBJ2-2, the CDR3 gives the full variable domain: DGGITQSPKYLFRKEGQNVTLSCEQNLNHDAMYWYRQDPGQGLRLIYYSQIVNDFQKGDIAEGYSVSREKKESFPLTVTSAQKNPTAFYLCASTTSGWAVGELFFGEGSRLTVL.

This clone was seen a few times. This chain links TRBV2 with TRBJ1-2; TRBD1 might be the D (5 bases). The V gene's germline CDR1 is SNHLY and CDR2 FYNNEI. V lost 8 bases to trimming and J lost 7 bases, with 20 bases between them. This CDR3 has 14 amino acids. CDR3 DNA: TGTGCCAGCGCACTGCAGGGATTGTCGAGTGGCTACACCTTC. It translates to CASALQGLSSGYTF.